This T cell receptor beta chain originates from a study of T-cell memory formation after mild COVID-19. General study findings and limits: Some clones that responded were present in memory (sampled pre-infection), which suggests cross-reactive memory joined. Contracting clones from day 15 to 85 showed balanced CD4/CD8; later expanders favored CD4+. CM and EM subsets held most contracting CD4+ clones; EMRA held CD8+ ones.

CDR3 size: 15 residues. Trimming pared 5 bases from V and 4 bases from J, leaving 21 bases between. Germline CDR1 reads DFQATT; CDR2 reads SNEGSKA (reference sequence). Constant-segment primers served in 5'RACE that generated TCR alpha and TCR beta cDNA libraries bearing sample barcodes and UMIs. Via MiXCR, TCRdb re-called the 5' RACE reads, giving one row per CDR3 protein. The table lists approximately 60,000 distinct CDR3 sequences, 9.3% of them singletons. In the case of this clonotype: Antigen: not known.

The sequenced sample was PBMCs or a T cell subset sorted from them (not recorded which). The chain couples TRBV20-1 to TRBJ2-7; possible D gene TRBD2, 8 bases. This TCR derives from a man aged 18 to 30 who had mild COVID-19 (a few samples of this study predate the infection). Cell type and time point are not known. CDR3 DNA: TGCAGTGCTCGTACAGGGGCGGGGGGAACGTACGAGCAGTACTTC. This codes for CSARTGAGGTYEQYF.